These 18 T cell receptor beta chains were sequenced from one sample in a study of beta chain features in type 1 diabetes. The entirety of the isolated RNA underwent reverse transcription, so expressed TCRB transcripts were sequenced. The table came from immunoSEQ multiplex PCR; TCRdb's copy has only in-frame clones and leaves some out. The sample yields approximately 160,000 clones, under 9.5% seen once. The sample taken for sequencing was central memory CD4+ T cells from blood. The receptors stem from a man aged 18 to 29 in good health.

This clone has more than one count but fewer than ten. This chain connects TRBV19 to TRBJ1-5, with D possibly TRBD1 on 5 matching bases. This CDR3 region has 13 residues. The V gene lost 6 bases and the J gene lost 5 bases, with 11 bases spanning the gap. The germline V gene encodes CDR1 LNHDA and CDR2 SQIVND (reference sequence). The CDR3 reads CASRVPGDQPQHF. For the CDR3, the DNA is TGTGCCAGTAGAGTACCGGGGGATCAGCCCCAGCATTTT.

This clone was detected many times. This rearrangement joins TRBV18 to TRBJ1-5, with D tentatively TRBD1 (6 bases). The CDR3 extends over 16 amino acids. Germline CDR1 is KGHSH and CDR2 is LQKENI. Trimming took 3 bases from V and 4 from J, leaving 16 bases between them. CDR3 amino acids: CASSPAPRDKNQPQHF. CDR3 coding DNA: TGTGCCAGCTCACCGGCACCCCGGGACAAGAATCAGCCCCAGCATTTT.

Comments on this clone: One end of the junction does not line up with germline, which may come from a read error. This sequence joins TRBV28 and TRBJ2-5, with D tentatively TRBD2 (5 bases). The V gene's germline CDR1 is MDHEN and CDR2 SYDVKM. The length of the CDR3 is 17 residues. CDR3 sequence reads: CASSPGVSTLTQVTQYF. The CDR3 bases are TGTGCCAGCAGCCCCGGGGTTTCTACACTCACCCAAGTGACCCAGTACTTC.

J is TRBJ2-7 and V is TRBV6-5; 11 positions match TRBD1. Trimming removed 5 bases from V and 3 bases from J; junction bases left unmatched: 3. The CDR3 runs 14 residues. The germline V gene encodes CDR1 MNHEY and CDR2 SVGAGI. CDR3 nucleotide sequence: TGTGCCAGCAGTCGAGGGACAGGGGGCTACGAGCAGTACTTC. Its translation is CASSRGTGGYEQYF.

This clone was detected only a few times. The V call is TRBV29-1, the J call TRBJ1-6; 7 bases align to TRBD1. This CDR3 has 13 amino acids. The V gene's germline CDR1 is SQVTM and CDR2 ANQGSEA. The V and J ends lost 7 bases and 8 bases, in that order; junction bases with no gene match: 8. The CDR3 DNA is TGCAGCGCGCGAGACAGGGAGGATTCACCCCTCCACTTT. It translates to CSARDREDSPLHF.

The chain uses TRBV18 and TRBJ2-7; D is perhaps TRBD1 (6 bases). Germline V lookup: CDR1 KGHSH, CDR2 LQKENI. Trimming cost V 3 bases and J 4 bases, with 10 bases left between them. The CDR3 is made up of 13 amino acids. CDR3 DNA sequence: TGTGCCAGCTCACCGCAGGGGATATACGAGCAGTACTTC. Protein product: CASSPQGIYEQYF.

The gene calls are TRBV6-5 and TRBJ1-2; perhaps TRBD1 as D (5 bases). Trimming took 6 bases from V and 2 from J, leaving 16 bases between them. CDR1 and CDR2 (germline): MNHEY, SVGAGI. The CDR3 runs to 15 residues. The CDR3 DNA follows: TGTGCCAGCAGCGGAGGGGCCAGGAGCAACTATGGCTACACCTTC. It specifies CASSGGARSNYGYTF.

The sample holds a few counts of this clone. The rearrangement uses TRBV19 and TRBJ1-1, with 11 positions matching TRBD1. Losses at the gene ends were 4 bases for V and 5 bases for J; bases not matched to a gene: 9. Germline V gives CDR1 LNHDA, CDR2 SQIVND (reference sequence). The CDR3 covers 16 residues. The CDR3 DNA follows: TGTGCCAGTAGTAAAGGACAGGGGGCGTCGAGAACTGAAGCTTTCTTT. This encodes CASSKGQGASRTEAFF. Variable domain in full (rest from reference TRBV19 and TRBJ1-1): DGGITQSPKYLFRKEGQNVTLSCEQNLNHDAMYWYRQDPGQGLRLIYYSQIVNDFQKGDIAEGYSVSREKKESFPLTVTSAQKNPTAFYLCASSKGQGASRTEAFFGQGTRLTVV.

The CDR3 sequence is CASSLSLAGVGTGELFF. CDR3 in DNA: TGCGCCAGCAGCTTGAGCCTAGCGGGAGTGGGGACCGGGGAGCTGTTTTTT. The chain is built from TRBV5-1 and TRBJ2-2, with 10 bases that match TRBD2. V shed 1 base, J shed 5 bases, and the junction held 8 bases outside the gene matches. Germline loops: CDR1 SGHRS, CDR2 YFSETQ. The CDR3 has 17 amino acids. The whole variable domain, remainder taken from reference TRBV5-1 and TRBJ2-2, is KAGVTQTPRYLIKTRGQQVTLSCSPISGHRSVSWYQQTPGQGLQFLFEYFSETQRNKGNFPGRFSGRQFSNSRSEMNVSTLELGDSALYLCASSLSLAGVGTGELFFGEGSRLTVL.

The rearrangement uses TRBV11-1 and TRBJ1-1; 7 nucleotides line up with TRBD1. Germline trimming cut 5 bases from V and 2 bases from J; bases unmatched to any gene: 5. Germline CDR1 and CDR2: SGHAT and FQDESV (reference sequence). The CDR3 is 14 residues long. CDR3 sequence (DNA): TGTGCCAGCAGCAAATACAGGGGAAACACTGAAGCTTTCTTT. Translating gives CASSKYRGNTEAFF.

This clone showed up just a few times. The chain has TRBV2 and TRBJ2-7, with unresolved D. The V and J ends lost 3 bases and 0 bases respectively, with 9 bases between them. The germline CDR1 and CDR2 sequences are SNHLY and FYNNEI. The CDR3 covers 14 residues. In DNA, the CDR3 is TGTGCCAGCAGTGACGTGGAGAGCTCCTACGAGCAGTACTTC. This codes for CASSDVESSYEQYF.

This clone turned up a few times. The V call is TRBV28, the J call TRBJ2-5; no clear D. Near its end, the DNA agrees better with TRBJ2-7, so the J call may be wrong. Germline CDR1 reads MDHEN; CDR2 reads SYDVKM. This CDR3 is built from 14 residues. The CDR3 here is CASSAPLHPYEQYF. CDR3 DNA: TGTGCCAGCAGTGCACCCCTTCACCCCTACGAGCAGTACTTC.

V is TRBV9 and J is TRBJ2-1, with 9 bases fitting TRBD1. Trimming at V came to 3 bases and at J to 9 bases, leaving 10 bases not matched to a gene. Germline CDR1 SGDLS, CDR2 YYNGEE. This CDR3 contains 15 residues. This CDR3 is CASSGQGQGITEQFF. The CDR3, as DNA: TGTGCCAGCAGCGGACAGGGACAGGGAATCACTGAGCAGTTCTTC. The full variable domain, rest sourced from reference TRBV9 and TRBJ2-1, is DSGVTQTPKHLITATGQRVTLRCSPRSGDLSVYWYQQSLDQGLQFLIQYYNGEERAKGNILERFSAQQFPDLHSELNLSSLELGDSALYFCASSGQGQGITEQFFGPGTRLTVL.

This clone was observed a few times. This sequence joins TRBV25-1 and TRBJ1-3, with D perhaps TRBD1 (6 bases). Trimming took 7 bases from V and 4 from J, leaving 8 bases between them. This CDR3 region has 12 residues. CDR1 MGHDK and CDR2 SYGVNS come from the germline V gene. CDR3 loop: CASTQGGNTIYF. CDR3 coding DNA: TGTGCCAGCACTCAGGGGGGAAACACCATATATTTT. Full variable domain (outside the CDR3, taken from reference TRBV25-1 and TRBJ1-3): EADIYQTPRYLVIGTGKKITLECSQTMGHDKMYWYQQDPGMELHLIHYSYGVNSTEKGDLSSESTVSRIRTEHFPLTLESARPSHTSQYLCASTQGGNTIYFGEGSWLTVV.

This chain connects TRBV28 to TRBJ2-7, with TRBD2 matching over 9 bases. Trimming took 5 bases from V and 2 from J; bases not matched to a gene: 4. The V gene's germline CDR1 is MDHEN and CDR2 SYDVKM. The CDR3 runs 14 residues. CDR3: CASSSGRPPYEQYF. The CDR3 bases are TGTGCCAGCAGTAGCGGGAGGCCCCCCTACGAGCAGTACTTC. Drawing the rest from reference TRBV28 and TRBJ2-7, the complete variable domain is DVKVTQSSRYLVKRTGEKVFLECVQDMDHENMFWYRQDPGLGLRLIYFSYDVKMKEKGDIPEGYSVSREKKERFSLILESASTNQTSMYLCASSSGRPPYEQYFGPGTRLTVT.

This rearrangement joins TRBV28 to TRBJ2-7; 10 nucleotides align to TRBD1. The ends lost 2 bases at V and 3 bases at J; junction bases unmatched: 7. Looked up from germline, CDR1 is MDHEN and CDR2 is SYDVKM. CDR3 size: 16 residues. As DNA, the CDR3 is TGTGCCAGCAGTTTACCCGGATGGGACAGGGGCTACGAGCAGTACTTC. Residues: CASSLPGWDRGYEQYF.

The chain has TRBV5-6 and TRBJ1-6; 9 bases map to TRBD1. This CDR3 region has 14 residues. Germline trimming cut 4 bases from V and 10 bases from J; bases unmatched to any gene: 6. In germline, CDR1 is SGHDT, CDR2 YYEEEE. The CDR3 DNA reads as TGTGCCAGCAGCACGGGACAGGGTCGGTCACCCCTCCACTTT. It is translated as CASSTGQGRSPLHF.

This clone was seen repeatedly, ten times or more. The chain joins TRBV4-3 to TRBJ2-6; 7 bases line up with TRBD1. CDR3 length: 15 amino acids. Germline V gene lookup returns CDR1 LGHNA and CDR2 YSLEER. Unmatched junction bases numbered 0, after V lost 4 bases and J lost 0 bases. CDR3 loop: CASSPGGSGANVLTF. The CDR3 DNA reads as TGCGCCAGCAGCCCAGGGGGCTCTGGGGCCAACGTCCTGACTTTC.